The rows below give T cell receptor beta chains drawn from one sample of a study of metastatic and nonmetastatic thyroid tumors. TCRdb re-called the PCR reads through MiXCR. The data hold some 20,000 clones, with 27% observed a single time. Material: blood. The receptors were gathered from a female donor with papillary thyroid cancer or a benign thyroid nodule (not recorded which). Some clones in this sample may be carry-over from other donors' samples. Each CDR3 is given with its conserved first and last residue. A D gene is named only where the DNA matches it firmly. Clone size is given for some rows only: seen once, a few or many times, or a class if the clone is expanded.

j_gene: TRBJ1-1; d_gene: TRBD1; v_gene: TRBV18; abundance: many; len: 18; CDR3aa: CASSPLFQTGVMNTEAFF; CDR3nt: TGTGCCAGCTCACCACTTTTCCAAACAGGGGTAATGAACACTGAAGCTTTCTTT
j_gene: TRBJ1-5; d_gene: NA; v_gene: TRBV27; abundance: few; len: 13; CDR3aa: CASSLAGNQTKHF; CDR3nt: TGTGCCAGCAGTTTGGCGGGGAATCAGACCAAGCATTTT
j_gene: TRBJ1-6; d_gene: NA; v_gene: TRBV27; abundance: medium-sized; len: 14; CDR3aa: CASSSRGANSPLHF; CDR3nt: TGTGCCAGCAGTAGTCGGGGGGCTAATTCACCCCTCCACTTT
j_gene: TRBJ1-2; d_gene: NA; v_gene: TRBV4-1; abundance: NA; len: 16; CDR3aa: CASSQFEGGPAAGYTF; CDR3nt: TGCGCCAGCAGCCAGTTCGAGGGTGGGCCCGCGGCTGGCTACACCTTC
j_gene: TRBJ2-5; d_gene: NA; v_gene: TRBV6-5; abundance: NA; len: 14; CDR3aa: CASSSGTNQETQYF; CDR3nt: TGTGCCAGTAGTTCCGGGACAAACCAAGAGACCCAGTACTTC
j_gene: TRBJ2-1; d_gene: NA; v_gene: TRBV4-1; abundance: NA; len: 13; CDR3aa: CASSQVLGDEQFF; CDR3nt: TGCGCCAGCAGCCAAGTGCTTGGGGATGAGCAGTTCTTC
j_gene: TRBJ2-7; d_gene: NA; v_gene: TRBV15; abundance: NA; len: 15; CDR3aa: CATSRDQGSGDEQYF; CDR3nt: TGTGCCACCAGCAGAGATCAGGGCTCGGGCGACGAGCAGTACTTC
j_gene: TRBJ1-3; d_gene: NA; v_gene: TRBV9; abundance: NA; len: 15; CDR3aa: CASSSRGQLWDTIYF; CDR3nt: TGTGCCAGCAGCTCCCGTGGACAGTTATGGGACACCATATATTTT
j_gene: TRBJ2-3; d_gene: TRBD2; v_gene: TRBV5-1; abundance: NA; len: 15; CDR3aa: CASRGTSRGTDTQYF; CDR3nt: TGCGCCAGCAGGGGGACTAGCCGGGGCACAGATACGCAGTATTTT
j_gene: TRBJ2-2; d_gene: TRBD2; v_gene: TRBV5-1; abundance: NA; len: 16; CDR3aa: CASSLSPAGLDGELFF; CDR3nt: TGCGCCAGCAGCTTAAGTCCAGCGGGACTTGACGGGGAGCTGTTTTTT
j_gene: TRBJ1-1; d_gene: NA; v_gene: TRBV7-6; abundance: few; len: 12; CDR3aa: CASSHGGTEAFF; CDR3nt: TGTGCCAGCAGCCATGGGGGGACTGAAGCTTTCTTT
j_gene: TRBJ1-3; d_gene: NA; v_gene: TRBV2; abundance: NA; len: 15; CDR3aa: CASSELVYSGNTIYF; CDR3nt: TGTGCCAGCAGTGAATTGGTTTACTCTGGAAACACCATATATTTT
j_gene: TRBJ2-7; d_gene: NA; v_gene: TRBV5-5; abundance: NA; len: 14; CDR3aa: CASSLAMGAGEQYF; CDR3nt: TGTGCCAGCAGCTTGGCCATGGGGGCTGGCGAGCAGTACTTC
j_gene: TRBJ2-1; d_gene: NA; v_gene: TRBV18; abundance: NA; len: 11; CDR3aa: CASRISDEQFF; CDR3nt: TGTGCCAGCCGCATATCGGATGAGCAGTTCTTC
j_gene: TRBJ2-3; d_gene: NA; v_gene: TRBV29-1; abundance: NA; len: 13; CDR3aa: CSGTGLVTDTQYF; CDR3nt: TGCAGCGGAACAGGGTTGGTCACAGATACGCAGTATTTT
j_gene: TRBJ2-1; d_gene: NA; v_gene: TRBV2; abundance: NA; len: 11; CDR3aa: CASRLYNEQFF; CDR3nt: TGTGCCAGCAGATTATACAATGAGCAGTTCTTC
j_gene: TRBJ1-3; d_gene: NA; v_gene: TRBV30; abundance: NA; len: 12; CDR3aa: CACISLGNTIYF; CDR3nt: TGTGCCTGTATTAGTCTTGGAAACACCATATATTTT
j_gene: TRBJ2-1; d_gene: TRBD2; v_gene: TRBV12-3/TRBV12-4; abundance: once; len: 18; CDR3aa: CASSFNSGRVNSYNEQFF; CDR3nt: TGTGCCAGCAGTTTTAATAGCGGGAGGGTGAACTCCTACAATGAGCAGTTCTTC
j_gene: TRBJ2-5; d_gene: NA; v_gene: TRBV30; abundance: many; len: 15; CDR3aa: CAWSLAYDSQETQYF; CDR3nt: TGTGCCTGGAGTTTAGCCTACGACAGCCAAGAGACCCAGTACTTC
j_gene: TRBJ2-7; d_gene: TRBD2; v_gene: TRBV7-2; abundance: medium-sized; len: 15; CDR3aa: CASSLGAGGSYEQYF; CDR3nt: TGTGCCAGCAGCTTAGGGGCGGGGGGCTCCTACGAGCAGTACTTC
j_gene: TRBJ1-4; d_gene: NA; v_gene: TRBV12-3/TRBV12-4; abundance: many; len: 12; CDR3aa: CASSFRFEKLFF; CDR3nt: TGTGCCAGCAGTTTTCGCTTTGAAAAACTGTTTTTT
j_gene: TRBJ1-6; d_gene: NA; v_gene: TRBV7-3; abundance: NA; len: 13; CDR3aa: CAISLRGVPPLHF; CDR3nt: TGTGCCATCAGCTTAAGAGGGGTCCCACCCCTCCACTTT
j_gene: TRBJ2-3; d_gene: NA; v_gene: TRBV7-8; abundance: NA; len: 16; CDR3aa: CASSLFPTWGVDTQYF; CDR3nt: TGTGCCAGCAGCTTATTTCCCACATGGGGGGTAGATACGCAGTATTTT
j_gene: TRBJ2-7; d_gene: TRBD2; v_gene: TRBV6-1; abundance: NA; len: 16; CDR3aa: CASSRLAGGPFYEQYF; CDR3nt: TGTGCCAGCAGTCGTCTAGCGGGGGGCCCCTTTTATGAGCAGTACTTC
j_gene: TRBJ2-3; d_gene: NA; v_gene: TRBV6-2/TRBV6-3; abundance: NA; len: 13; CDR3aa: CASSLLAPDTQYF; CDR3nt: TGTGCCAGCAGCTTACTCGCCCCAGATACGCAGTATTTT
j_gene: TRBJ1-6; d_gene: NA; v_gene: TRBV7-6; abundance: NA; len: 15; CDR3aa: CASSPGTPYNSPLHF; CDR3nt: TGTGCCAGCAGCCCCGGGACCCCCTATAATTCACCCCTCCACTTT
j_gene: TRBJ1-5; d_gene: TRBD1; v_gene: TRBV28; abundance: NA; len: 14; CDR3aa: CASSSRGRNQPQHF; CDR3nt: TGTGCCAGCAGTTCAAGGGGGCGGAATCAGCCCCAGCATTTT
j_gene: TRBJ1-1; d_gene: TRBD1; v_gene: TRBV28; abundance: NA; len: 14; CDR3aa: CASQGAAENTESFF; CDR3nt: TGTGCCAGCCAGGGGGCAGCCGAGAACACTGAATCTTTCTTT
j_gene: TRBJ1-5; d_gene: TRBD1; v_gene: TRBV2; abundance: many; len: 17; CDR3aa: CASSPPGQGGRGQPQHF; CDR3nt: TGTGCCAGCAGTCCTCCGGGACAGGGAGGGAGAGGACAGCCCCAGCATTTT
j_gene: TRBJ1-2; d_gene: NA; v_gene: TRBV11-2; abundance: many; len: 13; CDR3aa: CASKTARLYGYTF; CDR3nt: TGTGCCAGCAAAACAGCCCGACTCTATGGCTACACCTTC
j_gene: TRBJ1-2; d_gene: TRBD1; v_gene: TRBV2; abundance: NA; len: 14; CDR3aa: CASSPTGFDYGYTF; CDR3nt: TGTGCCAGCAGTCCGACAGGGTTCGACTATGGCTACACCTTC
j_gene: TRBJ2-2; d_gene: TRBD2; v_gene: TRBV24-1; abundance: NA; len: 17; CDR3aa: CATSSPTTSGSAGELFF; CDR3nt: TGTGCCACCAGTTCCCCCACGACTAGCGGGAGTGCAGGGGAGCTGTTTTTT
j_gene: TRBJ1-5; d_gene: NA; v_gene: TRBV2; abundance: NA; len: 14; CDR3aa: CASSGTDSNQPQHF; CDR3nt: TGTGCCAGCAGCGGGACCGACAGCAATCAGCCCCAGCATTTT
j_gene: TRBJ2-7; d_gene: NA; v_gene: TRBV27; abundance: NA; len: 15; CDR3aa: CASSLSTGGLYEQYF; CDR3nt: TGTGCCAGCAGTTTATCCACCGGAGGGCTCTACGAGCAGTACTTC
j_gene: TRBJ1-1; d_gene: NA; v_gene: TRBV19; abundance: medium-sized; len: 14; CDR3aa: CASSPLVVNTEAFF; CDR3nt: TGTGCCAGTAGCCCTCTTGTGGTAAACACTGAAGCTTTCTTT
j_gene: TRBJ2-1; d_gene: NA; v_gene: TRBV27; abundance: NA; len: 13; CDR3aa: CASKEGGRGEQFF; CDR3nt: TGTGCCAGCAAGGAGGGGGGGCGAGGTGAGCAGTTCTTC